This TCR beta chain was sequenced during a study of T cells after yellow fever vaccination. Germline V gives CDR1 MNHEY, CDR2 SVGAGI. The CDR3 spans 12 residues. Trimming cost V 2 bases and J 5 bases, with 6 bases left between them. One entry per CDR3 protein results from TCRdb running MiXCR on the 5' RACE reads. The data hold 150,000 to 200,000 distinct CDR3 sequences, with roughly 9% observed a single time. The sample consisted of CD8+ T cells sorted from PBMCs, taken 45 days after the yellow fever booster vaccination. This clonotype was sampled from a man in his late teens or twenties who received the YFV17D yellow fever vaccine. The genes are TRBV6-5 and TRBJ1-1; D unresolved. CDR3 DNA: TGTGCCAGCAGTTACGAGGGAACTGAAGCTTTCTTT. It translates to CASSYEGTEAFF.